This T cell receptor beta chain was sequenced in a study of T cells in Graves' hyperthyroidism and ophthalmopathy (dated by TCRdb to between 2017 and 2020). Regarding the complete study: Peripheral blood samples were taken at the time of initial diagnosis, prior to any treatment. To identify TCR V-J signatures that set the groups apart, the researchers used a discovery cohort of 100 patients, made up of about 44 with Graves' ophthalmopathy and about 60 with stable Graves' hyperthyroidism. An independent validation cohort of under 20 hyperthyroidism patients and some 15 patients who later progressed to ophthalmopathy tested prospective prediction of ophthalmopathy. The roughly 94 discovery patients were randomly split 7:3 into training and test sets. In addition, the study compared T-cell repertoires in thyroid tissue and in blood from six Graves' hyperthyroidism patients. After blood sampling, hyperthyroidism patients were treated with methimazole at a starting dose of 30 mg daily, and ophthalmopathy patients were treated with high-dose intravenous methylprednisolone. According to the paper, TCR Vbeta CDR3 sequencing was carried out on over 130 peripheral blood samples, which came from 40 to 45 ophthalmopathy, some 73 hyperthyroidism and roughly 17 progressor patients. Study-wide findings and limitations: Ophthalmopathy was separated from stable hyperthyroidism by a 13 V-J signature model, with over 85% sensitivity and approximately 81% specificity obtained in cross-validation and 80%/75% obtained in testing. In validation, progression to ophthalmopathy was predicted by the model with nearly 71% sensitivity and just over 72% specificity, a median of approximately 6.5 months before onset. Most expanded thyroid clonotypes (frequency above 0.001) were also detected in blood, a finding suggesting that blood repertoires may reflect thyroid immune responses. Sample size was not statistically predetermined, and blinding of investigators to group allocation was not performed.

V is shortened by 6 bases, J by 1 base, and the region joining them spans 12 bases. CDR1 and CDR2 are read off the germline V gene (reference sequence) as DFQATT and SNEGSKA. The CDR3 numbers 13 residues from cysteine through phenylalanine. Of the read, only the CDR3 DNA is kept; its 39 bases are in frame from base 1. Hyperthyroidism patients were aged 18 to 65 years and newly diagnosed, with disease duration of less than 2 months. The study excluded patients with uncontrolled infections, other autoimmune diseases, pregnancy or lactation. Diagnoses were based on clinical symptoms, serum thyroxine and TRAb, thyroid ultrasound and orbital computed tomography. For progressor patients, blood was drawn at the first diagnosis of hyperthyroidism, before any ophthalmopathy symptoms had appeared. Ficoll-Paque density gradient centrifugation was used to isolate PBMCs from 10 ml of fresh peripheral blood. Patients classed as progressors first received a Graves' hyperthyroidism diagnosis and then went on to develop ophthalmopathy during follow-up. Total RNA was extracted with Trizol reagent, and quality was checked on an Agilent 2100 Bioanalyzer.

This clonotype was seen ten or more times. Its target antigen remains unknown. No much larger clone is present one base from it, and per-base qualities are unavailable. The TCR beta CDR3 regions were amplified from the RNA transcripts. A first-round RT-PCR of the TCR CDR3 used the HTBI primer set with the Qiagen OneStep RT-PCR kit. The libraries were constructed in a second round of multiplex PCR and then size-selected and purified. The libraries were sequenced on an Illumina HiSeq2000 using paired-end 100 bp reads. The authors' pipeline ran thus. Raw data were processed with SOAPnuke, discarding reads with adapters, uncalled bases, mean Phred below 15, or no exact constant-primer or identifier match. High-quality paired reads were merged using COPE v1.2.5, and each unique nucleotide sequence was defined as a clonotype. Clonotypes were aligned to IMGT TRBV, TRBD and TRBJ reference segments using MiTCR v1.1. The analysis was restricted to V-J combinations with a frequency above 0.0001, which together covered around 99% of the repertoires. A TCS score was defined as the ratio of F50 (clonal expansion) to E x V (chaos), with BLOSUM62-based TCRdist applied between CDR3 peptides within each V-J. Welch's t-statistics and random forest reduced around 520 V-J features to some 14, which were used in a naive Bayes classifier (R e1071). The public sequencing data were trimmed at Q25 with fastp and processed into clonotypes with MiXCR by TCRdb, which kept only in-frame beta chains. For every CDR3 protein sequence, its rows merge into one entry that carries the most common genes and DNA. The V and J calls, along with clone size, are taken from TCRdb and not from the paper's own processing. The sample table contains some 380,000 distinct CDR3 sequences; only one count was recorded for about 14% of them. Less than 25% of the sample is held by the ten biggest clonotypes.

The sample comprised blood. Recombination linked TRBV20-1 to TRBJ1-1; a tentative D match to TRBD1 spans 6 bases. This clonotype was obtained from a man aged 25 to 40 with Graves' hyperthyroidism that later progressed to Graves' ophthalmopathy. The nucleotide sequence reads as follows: TGCAGTGCCCCCGGACAGTCGAACACTGAAGCTTTCTTT. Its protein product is CSAPGQSNTEAFF.